These T cell receptor beta chains were read from a single sample in a study of blood T cell repertoires in COVID-19. Method: immunoSEQ multiplex PCR; TCRdb's copy keeps in-frame clones and lacks some. The sample lists fewer than 400,000 clones, about 88% seen once, with about 3% in the top ten. Sequencing was performed on peripheral blood. These receptors were collected from a human donor in a cohort sampled during active COVID-19. Both conserved end residues are part of each CDR3. The D gene is left open where the match is weak. Rows may omit the clone size; those that give it use once, few, many or a size class.

>.|.|TRBV5-5|TRBJ2-5
TGTGCCAGCAGTAAACAGGCTAAAGAGACCCAGTACTTC
CASSKQAKETQYF
>TRBD1|.|TRBV30|TRBJ1-5
TGTGCCTGGACCTCGGGACAGGGCAATCAGCCCCAGCATTTT
CAWTSGQGNQPQHF
>TRBD1|.|TRBV15|TRBJ2-1
TGTGCCACCAGCAGAGCTGAGGGACAGGGGTTCGGTAATGAGCAGTTCTTC
CATSRAEGQGFGNEQFF
>TRBD1|.|TRBV5-4|TRBJ1-4
TGTGCCAGCAGCTTAGTGGGACAGGGGAAAGAAAAACTGTTTTTT
CASSLVGQGKEKLFF
>.|.|TRBV2|TRBJ2-2
TGTGCCAGCAGTGAAGAGCTGGGGGGAGGCGGCGGGGAGCTGTTTTTT
CASSEELGGGGGELFF
>TRBD2|.|TRBV3-1/TRBV3-2|TRBJ2-1
TGTGCCAGCAGCCCATACCTAGCGGGGGACAATGAGCAGTTCTTC
CASSPYLAGDNEQFF
>.|.|TRBV28|TRBJ1-2
TGTGCCAGCAGTTTATATGGGGAGGGCTATGGCTACACCTTC
CASSLYGEGYGYTF
>.|few|TRBV6-5|TRBJ1-2
TGTGCCAGCAGTTCCACAGGGACCTATGGCTACACCTTC
CASSSTGTYGYTF
>.|.|TRBV27|TRBJ2-7
TGTGCCAGCAGTTTTCGACCCGGGACTTCATCCTACGAGCAGTACTTC
CASSFRPGTSSYEQYF
>.|.|TRBV27|TRBJ2-6
TGTGCCAGCAGTTTTCAGGGTGGTGGGGCCAACGTCCTGACTTTC
CASSFQGGGANVLTF
>TRBD1|.|TRBV12-3/TRBV12-4|TRBJ1-6
TGTGCCAGCAGTCAACGACAGGGGGAACCCCTCCACTTT
CASSQRQGEPLHF
>TRBD1|.|TRBV7-9|TRBJ1-2
TGTGCCAGCAGCTTAGCGAGTGGGACAGGGGACTTCGACTATGGCTACACCTTC
CASSLASGTGDFDYGYTF
>TRBD2|.|TRBV4-1|TRBJ2-5
TGCGCCAGCAGCCAAAACTACGCTAGCGGGGGGACCCAGTACTTC
CASSQNYASGGTQYF
>.|.|TRBV6-1|TRBJ1-5
TGTGCCAGCAGTGAGGGGGGGGATAGCAATCAGCCCCAGCATTTT
CASSEGGDSNQPQHF
>.|.|TRBV19|TRBJ1-2
TGTGCCAGTAGTCCCACGGGAGACGCTAACTATGGCTACACCTTC
CASSPTGDANYGYTF
>.|.|TRBV5-1|TRBJ1-5
TGCGCCAGCACCCGGATTAGTTCGCCGCAGCGGCCCCAGCATTTT
CASTRISSPQRPQHF
>.|.|TRBV14|TRBJ1-3
TGTGCCAGCAGCCAAGCAGGGATCGGCGGAAACACCATATATTTT
CASSQAGIGGNTIYF
>TRBD1|few|TRBV30|TRBJ1-6
TGTGCCTGGAGACAGGGACAGTCTAATTCACCCCTCCACTTT
CAWRQGQSNSPLHF
>.|once|TRBV30|TRBJ2-7
TGTGCCTGGAGTGGTGACTACAACTACGAGCAGTACTTC
CAWSGDYNYEQYF
>TRBD1|few|TRBV5-1|TRBJ1-1
TGCGCCAGCAGCAGGACAGGCTCTGAAGCTTTCTTT
CASSRTGSEAFF
>TRBD1|once|TRBV5-5|TRBJ1-2
TGTGCCAGCAGCAGGGACAGGGGGCTAAGTGGCTACACCTTC
CASSRDRGLSGYTF
>TRBD1|.|TRBV27|TRBJ1-2
TGTGCCAGCAACCCTCAGAGGCTAGGGGGCGGCTACACCTTC
CASNPQRLGGGYTF
>.|.|TRBV14|TRBJ1-6
TGTGCCAGCAGCCAACAAGCAGGGGCACCTTCACCCCTCCACTTT
CASSQQAGAPSPLHF
>.|.|TRBV18|TRBJ1-5
TGTGCCAGCTCATCGAATCAGCCCCAGCATTTT
CASSSNQPQHF
>TRBD1|.|TRBV10-3|TRBJ1-5
TGTGCCATCAGCCGTGATGGACAGGCGAATCAGCCCCAGCATTTT
CAISRDGQANQPQHF
>.|once|TRBV6-6|TRBJ1-2
TGTGCCAGCTCCCTCCCTGGGCTCTATGGCTACACCTTC
CASSLPGLYGYTF
>TRBD1|many|TRBV30|TRBJ2-7
TGTGCCCGAAAAGGGACAGGGGACAGCGAGCAGTACTTC
CARKGTGDSEQYF
>.|.|TRBV2|TRBJ2-1
TGTGCCAGCAGTCTAGGGGGCTACAATGAGCAGTTCTTC
CASSLGGYNEQFF